The next 7 T cell receptor beta chains were all read from a single sample in a study of blood T cell repertoires in COVID-19. This table comes from immunoSEQ multiplex PCR, and its TCRdb copy is limited to in-frame clones, with some not included. In the table there are about 210,000 clones, roughly four fifths of which are singletons. Sequenced material: peripheral blood. These receptors came from a woman between 45 and 60 years old with active or convalescent COVID-19.

V is TRBV19 and J is TRBJ2-3; a possible D gene is TRBD2 (5 bases). CDR1 LNHDA and CDR2 SQIVND come from the germline V gene (reference sequence). The CDR3 is 13 amino acids. V was pared by 4 bases and J by 5 bases, with 10 bases between. The CDR3 protein is CASSKREKDTQYF. CDR3 nucleotide sequence: TGTGCCAGTAGTAAAAGGGAGAAAGATACGCAGTATTTT.

The chain combines TRBV19 with TRBJ1-2, with 8 nucleotides matching TRBD1. J gave up 10 bases and V 4 bases, and 8 bases lay outside the gene matches. Germline V gene lookup returns CDR1 LNHDA and CDR2 SQIVND (reference sequence). This CDR3 spans 13 amino acids. The CDR3 DNA follows: TGTGCCAGTAGTACAAGGACAGGGAGGGACTACACCTTC. Its protein product is CASSTRTGRDYTF.

The chain carries TRBV19 and TRBJ1-5; D is unclear. The CDR3 loop spans 12 amino acids. V was shortened by 7 bases and J by 4 bases, with 8 bases between the two germline ends. The germline gives CDR1 LNHDA, CDR2 SQIVND (reference sequence). The CDR3 nucleotides are TGTGCCAGTACCCAGGAAAATCAGCCCCAGCATTTT. It yields the protein CASTQENQPQHF.

Here the CDR3 DNA reads TGTGCCAGCAGCCAAGTAACAGCGGGGGGGCCCGGTGGGGCCAACGTCCTGACTTTC. As protein: CASSQVTAGGPGGANVLTF. This chain uses TRBV4-2 with TRBJ2-6; TRBD2 matches 10 bases. Germline V CDR1 and CDR2: LGHNA, YNFKEQ. The CDR3 loop spans 19 amino acids. The V and J ends lost 1 base and 3 bases, in that order; junction bases with no gene match: 9.

The V gene is TRBV18, the J gene TRBJ1-4, with D unclear. V lost 3 bases and J 2 bases, leaving 13 bases between the germline ends. Germline V gene data show CDR1 as KGHSH and CDR2 as LQKENI. The CDR3 length is 16 residues. CDR3 coding DNA: TGTGCCAGCTCACCCGGTAGAAGCATTACTAATGAAAAACTGTTTTTT. The encoded protein is CASSPGRSITNEKLFF.

The J gene is TRBJ1-6, the V gene TRBV10-3, with D perhaps TRBD1 (6 bases). The CDR3 runs 13 residues. The germline V gene encodes CDR1 ENHRY and CDR2 SYGVKD. V was trimmed by 9 bases and J by 7 bases, leaving 13 bases between them. DNA for the CDR3: TGTGCCATGGCAGGGGAGCCGAATTCACCCCTCCACTTT. It encodes CAMAGEPNSPLHF.

This clone appeared a few times. V is TRBV28 and J is TRBJ2-7; TRBD1 matches 9 bases. Germline values: CDR1 MDHEN, CDR2 SYDVKM. This CDR3 comprises 14 residues. V gave up 4 bases and J gave up 4 bases; unmatched junction bases: 5. The DNA for the CDR3 is TGTGCCAGCAGTTCCCGGGACAGGGTTTACGAGCAGTACGTC. It encodes CASSSRDRVYEQYV.